This T cell receptor (beta chain) was documented in a study of blood T cell repertoires in COVID-19. Study context: Sample material is recorded as cDNA or gDNA derived from T cells, B-cell-depleted T cells, or PBMCs.

The CDR3 has 13 residues. V lost 2 bases to trimming and J lost 8 bases, with 12 bases between them. The germline V gene encodes CDR1 KGHSH and CDR2 LQKENI. Sequencing used immunoSEQ multiplex PCR; TCRdb keeps in-frame clones, though not all of them. The sample yields about 44,000 clones, about 90% seen once. Material for sequencing was peripheral blood. This TCR was recovered from an elderly woman in a cohort sampled during active or convalescent COVID-19. The chain employs TRBV18 and TRBJ1-2; tentative D call: TRBD1 (5 bases). The chain's CDR3 is CASSPSAGMGYTF. CDR3 sequence (DNA): TGTGCCAGCTCACCAAGCGCAGGGATGGGCTACACCTTC.